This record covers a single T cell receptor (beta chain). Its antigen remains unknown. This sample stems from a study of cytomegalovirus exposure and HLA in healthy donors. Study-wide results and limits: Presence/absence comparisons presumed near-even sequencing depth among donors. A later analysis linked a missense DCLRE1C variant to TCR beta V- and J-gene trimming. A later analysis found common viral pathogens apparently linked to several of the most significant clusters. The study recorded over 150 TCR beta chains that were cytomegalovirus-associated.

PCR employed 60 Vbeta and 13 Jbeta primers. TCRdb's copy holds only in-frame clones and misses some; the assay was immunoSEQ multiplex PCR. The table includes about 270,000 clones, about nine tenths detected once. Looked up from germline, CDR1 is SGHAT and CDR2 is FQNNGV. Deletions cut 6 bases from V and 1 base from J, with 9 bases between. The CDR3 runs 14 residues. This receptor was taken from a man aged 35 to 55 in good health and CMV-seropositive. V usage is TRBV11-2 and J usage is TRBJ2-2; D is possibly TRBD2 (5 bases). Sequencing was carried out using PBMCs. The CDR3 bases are TGTGCCAGCAGTCAGGACTTGAACACCGGGGAGCTGTTTTTT. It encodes CASSQDLNTGELFF.